The clone carrying this TCR beta chain was observed many times. This sample stems from a study of T cells in Graves' hyperthyroidism and ophthalmopathy. CDR3 size: 14 residues. Trimming shortened V by 6 bases and J by 6 bases, and 14 bases separated the two germline ends. Germline V gene sequence: CDR1 SGHAT, CDR2 FQNNGV. The TCR beta CDR3 regions underwent amplification using RNA transcripts as the source. RT-PCR in the first round (using the HTBI primer set) targeted the TCR CDR3. TCRdb reprocessed the multiplex PCR reads with MiXCR, giving one entry per CDR3 protein. The profile shows about 400,000 distinct CDR3 sequences, approximately 14% of them singletons.

This TCR was recovered from a woman between 18 and 29 years old with Graves' hyperthyroidism. The chain combines TRBV11-2 with TRBJ1-4; D call uncertain. Material: blood. The CDR3 here is CASSIDPAYEKLFF. The DNA of the CDR3 is TGTGCCAGCAGTATAGATCCCGCATATGAAAAACTGTTTTTT.